The 28 T cell receptor beta chains reported below all come from one sample, sequenced in a study of CD8 T cells in Susac syndrome (dated by TCRdb to the late 2010s). Preparation of the library involved the immunoSEQ multiplex PCR assay. RNA was extracted with the RNeasy kit and about 0.5 to 1 ug was reverse transcribed using random hexamers. The public reads were quality trimmed at Q25 with fastp and then assembled into clones with MiXCR by TCRdb, keeping productive beta chains. Each record represents a unique CDR3 protein, reported with the most common genes and DNA among its rows. The sample table records roughly 190,000 distinct CDR3 sequences; approximately 96% of these occur just once. In total, the top ten clones hold 0.098% of the sample. Sequences were obtained from CD4+ T cells from PBMCs. The receptor set was obtained from a human donor with Susac syndrome.

The chain couples TRBV19 to TRBJ1-5; no clear D. The CDR3 spans 13 residues. In germline, CDR1 is LNHDA, CDR2 SQIVND (reference sequence). Trimming removed 8 bases from V and 1 base from J, with 9 bases in between. CDR3 DNA: TGTGCCAGTCAACCCCTGAGCAATCAGCCCCAGCATTTT. It translates to CASQPLSNQPQHF. The whole variable domain, filled in from reference TRBV19 and TRBJ1-5, reads DGGITQSPKYLFRKEGQNVTLSCEQNLNHDAMYWYRQDPGQGLRLIYYSQIVNDFQKGDIAEGYSVSREKKESFPLTVTSAQKNPTAFYLCASQPLSNQPQHFGDGTRLSIL.

The chain carries TRBV9 and TRBJ1-5; D is undetermined. This CDR3 comprises 13 residues. Per the germline V gene, CDR1 is SGDLS and CDR2 is YYNGEE. With 0 bases removed from V and 7 bases from J, the gap between germline ends came to 8 bases. Written as DNA, the CDR3 is TGTGCCAGCAGCGTAGGGTTAGAGCAGCCCCAGCATTTT. It translates to CASSVGLEQPQHF.

The chain combines TRBV21-1 with TRBJ2-3; the tabulated D call, TRBD2, remains unverified against the DNA. TRBV21-1 is a pseudogene locus. There are 20 residues in the CDR3. The CDR3 spells CASGIERAMESGGGPDTQYF. The CDR3 DNA is TGTGCCAGCGGGATCGAGCGGGCAATGGAAAGCGGGGGGGGCCCAGATACGCAGTATTTT.

This clonotype appeared a few times. This chain joins TRBV4-3 and TRBJ2-7; weak D call: TRBD1 (6 bases). In germline, CDR1 is LGHNA, CDR2 YSLEER. The CDR3 has 14 residues. Trimming took off 4 bases at V and 3 bases at J, with 13 bases between the two ends. This chain's CDR3 is CASSRMTGDYEQYF. In DNA, the CDR3 is TGCGCCAGCAGCCGAATGACAGGAGACTACGAGCAGTACTTC.

The V and J genes are TRBV5-1 and TRBJ2-7; 10 bases align to TRBD2. Trimming took 3 bases from V and 3 from J; bases not matched to a gene: 6. CDR1 is SGHRS and CDR2 is YFSETQ in the germline V gene. The CDR3 has 15 amino acids. The chain's CDR3 is CASSSTGTSVYEQYF. The CDR3 DNA reads as TGCGCCAGCAGCTCGACCGGGACTAGCGTCTACGAGCAGTACTTC.

This chain links TRBV5-6 with TRBJ1-5; D gene uncertain. CDR1 and CDR2 from the germline V gene are SGHDT and YYEEEE. Trimming shortened V by 0 bases and J by 3 bases, and 10 bases separated the two germline ends. CDR3 size: 15 residues. CDR3 coding DNA: TGTGCCAGCAGCTTGGGGCAGGCTGACAATCAGCCCCAGCATTTT. It codes for CASSLGQADNQPQHF. Full variable domain (outside the CDR3, taken from reference TRBV5-6 and TRBJ1-5): DAGVTQSPTHLIKTRGQQVTLRCSPKSGHDTVSWYQQALGQGPQFIFQYYEEEERQRGNFPDRFSGHQFPNYSSELNVNALLLGDSALYLCASSLGQADNQPQHFGDGTRLSIL.

The rearrangement links TRBV12-3 or TRBV12-4 to TRBJ2-7; 7 bases agree with TRBD1. This CDR3 spans 12 amino acids. After removal of 7 bases from V and 3 bases from J, the junction contained 3 bases not matched to a gene. CDR3 nucleotide sequence: TGTGCCAGCAAAGACAGGGACTACGAGCAGTACTTC. It specifies CASKDRDYEQYF.

The V and J genes are TRBV28 and TRBJ1-2, with 7 bases matching TRBD1. V lost 4 bases, J lost 6 bases, and 8 bases stayed unmatched. Germline V gene lookup returns CDR1 MDHEN and CDR2 SYDVKM. CDR3 size: 14 residues. The CDR3 spells CASSSMTGWDGYTF. The CDR3 DNA reads TGTGCCAGCAGTTCCATGACAGGGTGGGATGGCTACACCTTC.

The chain uses TRBV4-1 and TRBJ2-7; D perhaps matches TRBD2 (5 bases). This CDR3 contains 13 residues. Germline lookup yields CDR1 MGHRA and CDR2 YSYEKL. V was clipped by 4 bases and J by 5 bases, with 12 bases between them. As DNA, the CDR3 is TGCGCCAGCAGCCTACTTGGACTGGACGAGCAGTACTTC. This sequence encodes CASSLLGLDEQYF.

The chain employs TRBV7-2 and TRBJ1-3; D gene unclear. The V end lost 3 bases, the J end lost 3 bases, and 15 bases lay between the germline ends. This CDR3 is 16 amino acids long. Looked up from germline, CDR1 is SGHTA and CDR2 is FQGNSA. CDR3 sequence reads: CASSLGPHAIGNTIYF. Written as DNA, the CDR3 is TGTGCCAGCAGCTTGGGTCCCCATGCCATTGGAAACACCATATATTTT.

J is TRBJ2-7 and V is TRBV6-5, with a weak D call TRBD1 (6 bases). The germline V gene has CDR1 MNHEY and CDR2 SVGAGI. V was clipped by 7 bases and J by 11 bases, with 24 bases between them. The CDR3 spans 14 residues. The CDR3 coding sequence is TGTGCCAGCACCAACCCCGGGACAACAAGAGGGGAGTACTTC. Its translation is CASTNPGTTRGEYF.

The chain couples TRBV3-1 to TRBJ1-1, with 7 bases aligning to TRBD1. CDR3 size: 14 residues. In germline, CDR1 is LGHDT, CDR2 YNNKEL (reference sequence). V lost 5 bases and J lost 7; bases outside the gene matches: 10. CDR3 coding DNA: TGTGCCAGCAGCTCGGACAGGCACCATGTTGAAGCTTTCTTT. It is translated as CASSSDRHHVEAFF.

The chain has TRBV5-1 and TRBJ2-5; 10 bases map to TRBD2. J lost 5 bases, V lost 0 bases, and 7 bases had no gene match. This CDR3 contains 16 residues. Looked up from germline, CDR1 is SGHRS and CDR2 is YFSETQ. The CDR3 DNA follows: TGCGCCAGCAGCTTGGGTACTAGCGGGGTTGCCGAGACCCAGTACTTC. Translated, it gives CASSLGTSGVAETQYF.

The rearrangement uses TRBV5-1 and TRBJ2-7; TRBD2 is a possible D gene (6 bases). The V end lost 5 bases, the J end lost 5 bases, and 11 bases lay between the germline ends. Germline-derived CDR1 and CDR2 are SGHRS and YFSETQ. The CDR3 is 12 residues long. In DNA, the CDR3 is TGCGCCAGCAGAGGAGGGGTGAACGAGCAGTACTTC. It translates to CASRGGVNEQYF.

J is TRBJ1-1 and V is TRBV30; a weak D match, TRBD1 (6 bases). The germline V gene encodes CDR1 GTSNPN and CDR2 SVGIG (reference sequence). Between the trimmed V and J ends, which lost 5 bases and 1 base, there was a span of 8 bases. The CDR3 is made up of 12 amino acids. The CDR3 DNA sequence: TGTGCCTGGGGGACAACGAACACTGAAGCTTTCTTT. It translates to CAWGTTNTEAFF.

The rearrangement links TRBV6-1 to TRBJ2-7; D is uncertain. The ends were cut back, 4 bases at V and 4 bases at J, with 8 bases in the middle. Germline lookup yields CDR1 MNHNS and CDR2 SASEGT. CDR3 length equals 12 residues. The CDR3 protein is CASSAADYEQYF. CDR3 sequence (DNA): TGTGCCAGCAGTGCGGCAGATTACGAGCAGTACTTC.

The CDR3 DNA reads TGTGCCAGCAGTCGGGACAGGGACTATAGCAATCAGCCCCAGCATTTT. Translating gives CASSRDRDYSNQPQHF. This sequence joins TRBV12-3 or TRBV12-4 and TRBJ1-5; 9 bases agree with TRBD1. CDR3 length: 16 amino acids. V trimming: 5 bases; J trimming: 0 bases; junction bases outside the gene matches: 5.

The rearrangement uses TRBV28 and TRBJ2-3; unclear D gene. The CDR3 consists of 13 residues. Germline V CDR1 and CDR2: MDHEN, SYDVKM. V was clipped by 7 bases and J by 11 bases, with 19 bases between them. The CDR3 sequence: CASMGTAPDGQYF. The CDR3 DNA follows: TGTGCCAGCATGGGAACAGCCCCAGATGGGCAGTATTTT.

The chain is built from TRBV5-1 and TRBJ1-1; D may be TRBD1 (5 bases). The CDR3 has 15 residues. V lost 5 bases and J lost 0, with 14 bases in between. The germline V gene has CDR1 SGHRS and CDR2 YFSETQ. The CDR3 DNA follows: TGCGCCAGCAGTGGGTCAGGGCTCATGAACACTGAAGCTTTCTTT. Translation: CASSGSGLMNTEAFF.

This clonotype was counted once. The V call is TRBV6-5, the J call TRBJ1-6; weak D call: TRBD1 (5 bases). Germline CDR1 and CDR2: MNHEY and SVGAGI. CDR3 length equals 13 residues. V was cut by 5 bases and J by 5 bases, with 7 bases left in between. In DNA form, the CDR3 reads TGTGCCAGCAGTCGACAGAATAATTCACCCCTCCACTTT. Translated, it gives CASSRQNNSPLHF.

This chain connects TRBV30 to TRBJ2-7; a possible D gene is TRBD1 (5 bases). Germline V gene data show CDR1 as GTSNPN and CDR2 as SVGIG (reference sequence). CDR3 size: 12 residues. Trimming removed 0 bases from V and 4 bases from J, with 7 bases in between. CDR3 bases: TGTGCCTGGAGTGTACAGGTATACGAGCAGTACTTC. Translated, it gives CAWSVQVYEQYF.

The V call is TRBV9, the J call TRBJ2-5; 8 nucleotides match TRBD2. The V and J ends lost 3 bases and 1 base, in that order; junction bases with no gene match: 5. This CDR3 has 15 amino acids. From germline, CDR1 is SGDLS and CDR2 YYNGEE. The CDR3 here is CASSGNRGGQETQYF. The CDR3 DNA reads TGTGCCAGCAGCGGTAACCGGGGGGGCCAAGAGACCCAGTACTTC. Drawing the rest from reference TRBV9 and TRBJ2-5, the complete variable domain is DSGVTQTPKHLITATGQRVTLRCSPRSGDLSVYWYQQSLDQGLQFLIQYYNGEERAKGNILERFSAQQFPDLHSELNLSSLELGDSALYFCASSGNRGGQETQYFGPGTRLLVL.

The chain has TRBV30 and TRBJ1-1, with D perhaps matching TRBD1 (6 bases). Germline lookup yields CDR1 GTSNPN and CDR2 SVGIG (reference sequence). V lost 3 bases to trimming and J lost 3 bases, with 14 bases between them. This CDR3 has 14 amino acids. The CDR3 sequence is CAWRRGGGDTEAFF. In DNA, the CDR3 is TGTGCCTGGAGGCGAGGAGGGGGGGACACTGAAGCTTTCTTT. Together with reference TRBV30 and TRBJ1-1, the CDR3 gives the full variable domain: SQTIHQWPATLVQPVGSPLSLECTVEGTSNPNLYWYRQAAGRGLQLLFYSVGIGQISSEVPQNLSASRPQDRQFILSSKKLLLSDSGFYLCAWRRGGGDTEAFFGQGTRLTVV.

The chain links TRBV20-1 to TRBJ2-3, with TRBD2 identical over 15 bases. The trim removed 2 bases at V and 2 bases at J, leaving 8 bases unmatched. This CDR3 is built from 18 residues. Germline V gene lookup returns CDR1 DFQATT and CDR2 SNEGSKA (reference sequence). CDR3 nucleotide sequence: TGCAGTGCTAGACCCCAAGGACTAGCGGGGGGGTTCACAGATACGCAGTATTTT. Protein sequence: CSARPQGLAGGFTDTQYF.

This chain connects TRBV29-1 to TRBJ2-2; D possibly corresponds to TRBD2 (6 bases). From germline, CDR1 is SQVTM and CDR2 ANQGSEA. The CDR3 has 14 amino acids. Trimming took 6 bases from V and 5 from J, leaving 16 bases between them. In nucleotides, the CDR3 is TGCAGCGTCAGCCAGGCGGGGTTGACCGGGGAGCTGTTTTTT. As protein: CSVSQAGLTGELFF.

The chain employs TRBV7-6 and TRBJ2-4; TRBD1 agrees at 8 bases. The V gene's germline CDR1 is SGHVS and CDR2 FNYEAQ. The CDR3 contains 19 residues. J lost 3 bases, V lost 2 bases, and 15 bases had no gene match. Written as DNA, the CDR3 is TGTGCCAGCAGCTTACAGGCAGGGGGCGCGGGGATCGGCAAAAACATTCAGTACTTC. The encoded protein is CASSLQAGGAGIGKNIQYF.

J is TRBJ1-5 and V is TRBV12-3 or TRBV12-4, with TRBD1 as a possible D gene (5 bases). With 3 bases removed from V and 3 bases from J, the gap between germline ends came to 15 bases. This CDR3 region has 16 residues. The CDR3 sequence: CASSFRAGRFNQPQHF. CDR3 in DNA: TGTGCCAGCAGTTTTAGGGCAGGGCGCTTCAATCAGCCCCAGCATTTT.

The table lists this clonotype with a few counts. J is TRBJ2-3 and V is TRBV18; no firm D call. V was shortened by 6 bases and J by 3 bases, with 7 bases between the two germline ends. Per the germline V gene, CDR1 is KGHSH and CDR2 is LQKENI. The CDR3 is 12 amino acids. Here the CDR3 DNA reads TGTGCCAGCTCGAGTATAACAGATACGCAGTATTTT. Translation gives CASSSITDTQYF.